The TCR beta chain described here comes from a study of a mutant IDH1 vaccine in newly diagnosed glioma. Sample time point: week 23, last vaccination. Each dose delivered 300 ug of mutant IDH1 20-mer peptide subcutaneously with imiquimod. The repertoire was sequenced with immunoSEQ multiplex PCR; TCRdb's copy has only in-frame clones and lacks some. The sample contains 25,000 to 35,000 clones, roughly 88% of which appear only once. This clone was detected only a few times. Its cognate antigen is unknown. The CDR3 is 14 amino acids. Germline CDR1 reads SGHTA; CDR2 reads FQGNSA. V lost 1 base and J 7 bases, leaving 13 bases between the germline ends.

The sequenced sample was PBMCs, obtained from a glioma patient whose treatment included an IDH1 peptide vaccine. The clonotype was recovered from a middle-aged man with glioma. The gene calls are TRBV7-2 and TRBJ1-2; D is perhaps TRBD1 (6 bases). The CDR3 sequence: CASSLGSGGSGYTF. CDR3 nucleotides: TGTGCCAGCAGCTTAGGATCGGGGGGCAGTGGCTACACCTTC.